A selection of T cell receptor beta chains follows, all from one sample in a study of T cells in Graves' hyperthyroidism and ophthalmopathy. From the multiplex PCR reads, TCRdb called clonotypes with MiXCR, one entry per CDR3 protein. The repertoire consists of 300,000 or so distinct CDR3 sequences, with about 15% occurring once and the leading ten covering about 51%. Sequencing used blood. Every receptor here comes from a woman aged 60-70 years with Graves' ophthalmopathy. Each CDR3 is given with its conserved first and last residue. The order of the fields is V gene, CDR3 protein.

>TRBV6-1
CASSPTGQGRYGYTF
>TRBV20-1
CSARDIRQGSSYEQYF
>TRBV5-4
CASSSETDEKLFF
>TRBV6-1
CASRIGPGGNYEQYF
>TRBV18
CTSSGGPEREQFF
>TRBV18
CASSPPFSFNYGYTF
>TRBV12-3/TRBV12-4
CASSLWDRRGEQYF
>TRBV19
CASRSAHRNYGYTF
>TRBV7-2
CASSLVGGGGYTF
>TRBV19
CASSIPGGILNYGYTF
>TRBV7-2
CASSLAREGEQYF
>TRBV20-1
CSVPGGGTSDTQYF
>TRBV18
CASSPGQLNYGYTF
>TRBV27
CASSLSPGTARNEQFF
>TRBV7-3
CASSSIGGAEAFF
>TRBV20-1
CSARPAATDTQYF
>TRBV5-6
CASSLSPSHRQPQHF
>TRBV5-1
CASSPPGRDQETQYF
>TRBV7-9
CASSLAGQKIYGYTF
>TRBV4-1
CASSQFGQRPTDTQYF
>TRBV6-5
CASSYGGREYF